This T cell receptor (beta chain) stems from a study of T cell responses to AZD1222 COVID-19 vaccine. On this clone itself: No antigen is known for it.

Profiling relied on immunoSEQ multiplex PCR, and the TCRdb table lists in-frame clones only, not all of them. The data contain about 120,000 clones, just over 85% of them singletons. Study-wide findings and caveats: Spike-specific TCR breadth and depth were elevated following two AZD1222 doses. Clonal diversity was possibly underestimated, and the donors were mostly white British, with more females. The study found vaccine-associated CD4 TCRs spanning spike, dominant at 160-218 and 743-854.

V gave up 8 bases and J gave up 4 bases, with 12 bases separating them. Germline V gene data show CDR1 as MNHEY and CDR2 as SVGAGI. CDR3 size: 14 residues. The V and J genes are TRBV6-5 and TRBJ2-6, with D hard to call. The sequencing used peripheral blood, collected on day 0 of AZD1222 vaccination. This clonotype originated in an adult in good health. In DNA, the CDR3 is TGTGCCAGCTGGACCCCCGAGGGGGCCAACGTCCTGACTTTC. The encoded protein is CASWTPEGANVLTF.